This is a list of T cell receptor beta chains from one sample in a study of identical twins. In TCRdb, the 5' RACE reads were re-called with MiXCR into one record per CDR3 protein. The sample has more than 400,000 distinct CDR3 sequences, around 15% seen once; the top ten hold around 0.48%. This same sample was also part of a study on yellow fever vaccine responses in identical twins.

Material: CD4+ T cells sorted from blood. The source of these receptors is a woman in her late teens or twenties in good health. Each CDR3 is given with its conserved first and last residue. The D gene is left open where the match is weak. Clone size is stated in some rows and not others, as once, few, many or a class when expanded.

J gene,clone size,D gene,V gene,CDR3 protein,CDR3 DNA
TRBJ2-1,.,.,TRBV11-2,CASSLRAGPSYNEQFF,TGTGCCAGCAGCTTAAGGGCGGGCCCCTCCTACAATGAGCAGTTCTTC
TRBJ2-4,few,TRBD2,TRBV28,CASSPAGGGQNIQYF,TGTGCCAGCAGTCCAGCCGGGGGGGGACAAAACATTCAGTACTTC
TRBJ2-5,.,.,TRBV19,CASRRGAVGETQYF,TGTGCCAGTCGACGGGGGGCCGTTGGAGAGACCCAGTACTTC
TRBJ2-7,few,TRBD1,TRBV5-1,CASSFEGQGYEQYF,TGCGCCAGCAGCTTCGAGGGACAGGGCTACGAGCAGTACTTC
TRBJ2-3,.,TRBD2,TRBV20-1,CSARTPPGTSGGPDTQYF,TGCAGTGCTAGAACTCCTCCCGGGACTAGCGGGGGTCCAGATACGCAGTATTTT
TRBJ2-3,.,TRBD2,TRBV28,CASRSSGAGTDTQYF,TGTGCCAGCAGGAGTAGCGGGGCTGGCACAGATACGCAGTATTTT
TRBJ2-5,.,TRBD2,TRBV11-2,CASSLAGLAGVQETQYF,TGTGCCAGCAGCTTAGCCGGACTAGCGGGGGTTCAAGAGACCCAGTACTTC
TRBJ2-7,.,TRBD2,TRBV18,CASSPNRAGGRNEQYF,TGTGCCAGCTCACCAAATCGGGCGGGAGGGAGGAACGAGCAGTACTTC
TRBJ1-4,.,.,TRBV2,CASSEEISEKLFF,TGTGCCAGCAGTGAAGAGATTAGTGAAAAACTGTTTTTT
TRBJ2-1,few,TRBD2,TRBV20-1,CSANSGKGGGHEQFF,TGCAGTGCTAATAGCGGGAAGGGGGGAGGGCATGAGCAGTTCTTC
TRBJ1-6,.,.,TRBV7-8,CASHTAPNSPLHF,TGTGCCAGCCACACGGCGCCTAATTCACCCCTCCACTTT
TRBJ2-1,.,TRBD2,TRBV7-8,CASSASGLAGDNEQFF,TGTGCCAGCAGCGCCTCGGGACTAGCGGGGGACAATGAGCAGTTCTTC
TRBJ2-1,few,.,TRBV5-1,CASSLMTSYNEQFF,TGCGCCAGCAGCTTGATGACTAGCTACAATGAGCAGTTCTTC
TRBJ1-6,.,.,TRBV9,CASSTGPLGSPLHF,TGTGCCAGCAGTACGGGACCGCTCGGGTCACCCCTCCACTTT
TRBJ1-5,.,.,TRBV20-1,CSARNGLGQPQHF,TGCAGTGCAAGAAATGGATTAGGTCAGCCCCAGCATTTT
TRBJ1-1,.,.,TRBV5-6,CAMNEGVLCCAFF,TGTGCCATGAACGAAGGGGTCCTCTGCTGTGCTTTCTTT
TRBJ2-1,few,.,TRBV7-2,CASSLSMGGVFNEQFF,TGTGCCAGCAGCTTGTCGATGGGGGGCGTCTTCAATGAGCAGTTCTTC
TRBJ2-3,few,.,TRBV7-8,CASRTDSPNTDTQYF,TGTGCCAGCAGAACTGACAGCCCAAACACAGATACGCAGTATTTT
TRBJ1-6,.,TRBD1,TRBV28,CASSSDRVEFSSPLHF,TGTGCCAGCAGCTCGGACAGGGTGGAGTTTAGTTCACCCCTCCACTTT
TRBJ2-3,few,TRBD2,TRBV6-1,CASSLRCLAGACTDTQYF,TGTGCCAGCAGCCTTCGATGCTTAGCGGGGGCTTGTACAGATACGCAGTATTTT